These T cell receptor beta chains were read from a single sample in a study of T cell changes during pregnancy in multiple sclerosis. Data came from immunoSEQ multiplex PCR; TCRdb stores just in-frame clones and leaves some out. Of about 130,000 clones in the sample, 96% were seen once. Sequences were derived from peripheral blood, sampled after pregnancy. The receptor source for this set is a female donor with multiple sclerosis, enrolled in a pregnancy study. CDR3s include the opening cysteine and the closing phenylalanine or tryptophan. The D gene is left open where the match is weak. Rows give clone size only sometimes, using once, few, many, or a class for an expanded clone.

.,TRBJ2-7,.,TRBV7-9,CASSLRLDEQYF,TGTGCCAGCAGCTTAAGGCTAGACGAGCAGTACTTC
TRBD1,TRBJ1-1,.,TRBV30,CAWSSGTGFSAFF,TGTGCCTGGAGTTCCGGGACAGGGTTTAGTGCTTTCTTT
TRBD1,TRBJ2-5,once,TRBV25-1,CASSAGTERTAQYF,TGTGCCAGCAGTGCGGGGACAGAGAGAACGGCCCAGTACTTC
.,TRBJ2-7,.,TRBV9,CASSVDLGSYEQYF,TGTGCCAGCAGCGTAGATCTCGGCTCCTACGAGCAGTACTTC
.,TRBJ2-7,.,TRBV7-3,CASSLTGGSSYEQYF,TGTGCCAGCAGCTTAACCGGGGGAAGCTCCTACGAGCAGTACTTC
.,TRBJ1-1,.,TRBV29-1,CSVEGGGSEAFF,TGCAGCGTTGAAGGGGGGGGAAGTGAAGCTTTCTTT
.,TRBJ2-2,once,TRBV7-3,CASSSSRLAGELFF,TGTGCCAGCAGCTCCAGCCGACTAGCCGGGGAGCTGTTTTTT
.,TRBJ1-1,.,TRBV7-4,CASSLGGKGENTEAFF,TGTGCCAGCAGCTTAGGGGGGAAGGGGGAAAACACTGAAGCTTTCTTT
TRBD1,TRBJ2-7,.,TRBV28,CASSPRTGLYEQYF,TGTGCCAGCAGTCCGAGGACAGGACTCTACGAGCAGTACTTC
TRBD1,TRBJ2-7,.,TRBV6-5,CASSRQGASSYEQYF,TGTGCCAGCAGCCGACAGGGGGCCAGCTCCTACGAGCAGTACTTC
TRBD2,TRBJ2-7,.,TRBV2,CASSEFRGTQTGTSGRAMIYEQYF,TGTGCCAGCAGTGAGTTCAGGGGCACCCAAACCGGGACTAGCGGGAGGGCTATGATCTACGAGCAGTACTTC
TRBD1,TRBJ1-4,.,TRBV28,CASSLSLGTGDEKLFF,TGTGCCAGCAGTTTAAGTCTTGGGACAGGAGATGAAAAACTGTTTTTT
.,TRBJ2-7,.,TRBV9,CASSPDGGLYEQYF,TGTGCCAGCAGCCCGGACGGGGGACTCTACGAGCAGTACTTC
TRBD2,TRBJ2-1,.,TRBV5-1,CASSDLSGIVANEQFF,TGCGCCAGCTCGGACCTTAGCGGGATAGTCGCAAATGAGCAGTTCTTC
.,TRBJ2-2,.,TRBV29-1,CSVADRYTGELFF,TGCAGCGTTGCCGACAGGTACACCGGGGAGCTGTTTTTT
TRBD2,TRBJ2-3,.,TRBV7-8,CASSLKSPLAGADTQYF,TGTGCCAGCAGCTTAAAGTCACCACTAGCGGGAGCAGATACGCAGTATTTT
TRBD2,TRBJ2-1,few,TRBV5-8,CASSSPGLAEEQFF,TGTGCCAGCAGCTCGCCGGGACTAGCAGAGGAGCAGTTCTTC
TRBD1,TRBJ2-6,once,TRBV13,CASNPRGQPFSGANVLTF,TGTGCCAGCAACCCAAGGGGACAGCCCTTCTCTGGGGCCAACGTCCTGACTTTC
TRBD1,TRBJ1-5,once,TRBV7-7,CASSHGTGYTRGSNQPQHF,TGTGCTAGCAGCCATGGGACAGGTTATACGCGGGGGAGCAATCAGCCCCAGCATTTT
.,TRBJ2-3,.,TRBV6-5,CASSYSAGRYTDTQYF,TGTGCCAGCAGTTACTCGGCAGGCCGTTACACAGATACGCAGTATTTT
TRBD2,TRBJ2-1,.,TRBV19,CASSQGLAEGNEQFF,TGTGCCAGTAGCCAAGGACTAGCGGAGGGAAATGAGCAGTTCTTC
.,TRBJ2-2,.,TRBV7-7,CASSASPPGTGELFF,TGTGCTAGCAGCGCGTCTCCACCAGGTACCGGGGAGCTGTTTTTT
.,TRBJ2-1,once,TRBV5-1,CASSISGENNEQFF,TGCGCCAGCAGCATCTCCGGGGAAAACAATGAGCAGTTCTTC
.,TRBJ2-7,.,TRBV4-1,CASSRGSSYEQYF,TGCGCCAGCAGCCGCGGGTCCTCCTACGAGCAGTACTTC
TRBD2,TRBJ2-7,.,TRBV6-6,CASSYERDGPYEQYF,TGTGCCAGCAGTTACGAGCGGGATGGCCCCTACGAGCAGTACTTC
.,TRBJ2-7,.,TRBV30,CAWSVGQSFFYEQYF,TGTGCCTGGAGTGTTGGACAGAGTTTTTTTTACGAGCAGTACTTC
.,TRBJ1-2,.,TRBV7-9,CASSLHLSGGGDGYTF,TGTGCCAGCAGCTTACATCTTTCGGGAGGGGGAGATGGCTACACCTTC